The next 3 T cell receptor beta chains were all read from a single sample in a study of blood T cells in healthy people across ages (dated by TCRdb to the mid-2010s). Library prep was done by 5' RACE. The sample was run on an Illumina HiSeq 2500. The second PCR ran for about 7 to 11 cycles and used a J-beta primer mix along with a sample-barcoded 5' primer. Through fastp at Q25 and MiXCR, TCRdb rebuilt clones from the public reads, retaining in-frame beta chains. Under each unique CDR3 protein, matching rows form one entry showing the most common genes and DNA. The sample data list 270,000 or so distinct CDR3 sequences, and around 30% of these were observed just once. 25% to 35% of the sample goes to the ten largest clones. Sequencing was done on a sample of blood. The receptors here all came from a woman in her sixties or seventies in good health.

This clonotype was detected a few times. V gene TRBV3-1 combines with J gene TRBJ2-7; no reliable D call. Looked up from germline, CDR1 is LGHDT and CDR2 is YNNKEL (reference sequence). Trimming took 1 base from V and 6 from J, leaving 10 bases between them. This CDR3 is built from 13 residues. Written as DNA, the CDR3 is TGTGCCAGCAGCCAAGGGCTACACGGCGAGCAGTACTTC. Translating gives CASSQGLHGEQYF.

The CDR3 region has the DNA TGTGCCAGCAGTTTAGCCGGGACAGGGGACACCGGGGAGCTGTTTTTT. This translates into CASSLAGTGDTGELFF. V gene TRBV28 combines with J gene TRBJ2-2; TRBD1 aligns across 10 bases. J was trimmed by 3 bases and V by 2 bases; bases with no gene match: 3. The CDR3 is 16 residues long. The germline V gene encodes CDR1 MDHEN and CDR2 SYDVKM.

This clonotype has more than one count but fewer than ten. The chain employs TRBV7-9 and TRBJ2-5; TRBD1 agrees at 9 bases. CDR3 length: 17 residues. Germline V gene lookup returns CDR1 SEHNR and CDR2 FQNEAQ (reference sequence). V shed 5 bases and J 5 bases; nucleotides not matched to a gene: 15. CDR3 sequence reads: CASSISRTGVYGETQYF. CDR3 in DNA: TGTGCCAGCAGCATCAGTCGGACAGGGGTATATGGGGAGACCCAGTACTTC.